This T cell receptor (beta chain) was retrieved from a study of shared clonotypes between healthy human individuals. Regarding the study as a whole: Four donors held approximately 5% of naive CD4 clonotypes in common. Rarefaction exposed incomplete sorted-subset sequencing despite large depth. Among the subsets, naive ones generally showed larger estimated richness than memory ones.

Produced via immunoSEQ multiplex PCR; TCRdb's table is partial and in-frame only. The data hold around 2.1 million clones, with around 95% observed a single time. The CDR3 totals 15 residues. CDR1 and CDR2 from the germline V gene are GTSNPN and SVGIG (reference sequence). The V end lost 4 bases, the J end lost 10 bases, and 23 bases lay between the germline ends. Regarding this clone: Antigen specificity is unknown.

The chain carries TRBV30 and TRBJ2-1, with D perhaps matching TRBD1 (6 bases). The TCR comes from a man younger than 35 in good health. Sequencing was done on a sample of naive CD4+ T cells sorted from blood. Subset denoted: CD45RA+ positively selected. The chain's CDR3 is CAWNRALKQGPEQFF. Written as DNA, the CDR3 is TGTGCCTGGAATCGCGCGTTAAAACAGGGCCCCGAGCAGTTCTTC.